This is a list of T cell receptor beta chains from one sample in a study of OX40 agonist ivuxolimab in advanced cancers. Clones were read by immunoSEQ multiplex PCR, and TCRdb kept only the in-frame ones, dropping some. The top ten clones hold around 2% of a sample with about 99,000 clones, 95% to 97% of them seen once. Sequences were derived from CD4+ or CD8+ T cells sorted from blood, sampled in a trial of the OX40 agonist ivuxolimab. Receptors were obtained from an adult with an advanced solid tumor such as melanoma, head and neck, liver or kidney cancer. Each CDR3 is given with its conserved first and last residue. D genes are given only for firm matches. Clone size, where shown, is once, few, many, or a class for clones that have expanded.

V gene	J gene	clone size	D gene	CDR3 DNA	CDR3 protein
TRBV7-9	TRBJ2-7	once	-	TGTGCCAGCAGCTTGGCACCGACCTACGAGCAGTACTTC	CASSLAPTYEQYF
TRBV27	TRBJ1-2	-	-	TGTGCCAGCAGTGAAGGGTTCCACTATGGCTACACCTTC	CASSEGFHYGYTF
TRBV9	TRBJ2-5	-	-	TGTGCCAGCGGGCTAGGGGAGCTAGAGACCCAGTACTTC	CASGLGELETQYF
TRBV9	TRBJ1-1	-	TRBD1	TGTGCCAGCAGCGGACAGGGGGACACTGAAGCTTTCTTT	CASSGQGDTEAFF
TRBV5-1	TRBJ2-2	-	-	TGCGCCAGCAGCTCACTAGCCACGGGGAGTACCGGGGAGCTGTTTTTT	CASSSLATGSTGELFF
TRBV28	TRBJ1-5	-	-	TGTGCCAGCAGTTTATCGGCTTTTACTCAGCCCCAGCATTTT	CASSLSAFTQPQHF
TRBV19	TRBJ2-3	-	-	TGTGCCAGTCAGGAGGGGACGACTTATGATGCGCAGTATTTT	CASQEGTTYDAQYF
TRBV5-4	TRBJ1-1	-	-	TGTGCCAGCAGCCCTCCCGCGGGGGAAGCTTTCTTT	CASSPPAGEAFF
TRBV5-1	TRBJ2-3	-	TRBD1	TGCGCCAGCAGCTCGGACAGGGTAGATACGCAGTATTTT	CASSSDRVDTQYF
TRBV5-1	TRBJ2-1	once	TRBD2	TGCGCCAGCAGCTTCCTCCTTAGCGGGGGGGCAGACAATGAGCAGTTCTTC	CASSFLLSGGADNEQFF
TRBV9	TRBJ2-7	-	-	TGTGCCAGCAGCGTGAGCCCAGGGGATACCTACGAGCAGTACTTC	CASSVSPGDTYEQYF
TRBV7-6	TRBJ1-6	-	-	TGTGCCAGCAGCCGAAGCGTGGACCTCCATAATTCACCCCTCCACTTT	CASSRSVDLHNSPLHF
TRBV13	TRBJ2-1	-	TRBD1	TGTGCCAGCAGCCAGGGATCAGGGGGCGAGTACAATGAGCAGTTCTTC	CASSQGSGGEYNEQFF
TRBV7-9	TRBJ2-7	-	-	TGTGCCAGCAGCTCGAGTCCTGACGACTACGAGCAGTACTTC	CASSSSPDDYEQYF